Reported below is one TCR beta chain. The CDR3 has 13 residues. Per the germline V gene, CDR1 is SGHTA and CDR2 is FQGTGA. With 0 bases removed from V and 0 bases from J, the gap between germline ends came to 2 bases. Individual cDNA molecules in this library carried unique molecular identifiers. One entry per CDR3 protein results from TCRdb running MiXCR on the RACE reads. The sample has some 90,000 distinct CDR3 sequences, 8.5% to 9% seen once; the top ten hold 2.5% to 3.5%. Time point of the sample: healthy volunteer bleed at 2 weeks. The template was total RNA from unfractionated whole blood. This specimen comes from a study of human T cells and chemical hapten exposure. Study context: Per-sample TCR yield variability stemmed mainly from small pooled library volume differences.

The genes are TRBV7-3 and TRBJ2-5; D uncertain. Sequencing was performed on whole blood. This clonotype was obtained from a female donor in good health. Some clones in this sample may be carry-over from other donors' samples. The CDR3 nucleotides are TGTGCCAGCAGCTTAACACACCAAGAGACCCAGTACTTC. Translated, it gives CASSLTHQETQYF.